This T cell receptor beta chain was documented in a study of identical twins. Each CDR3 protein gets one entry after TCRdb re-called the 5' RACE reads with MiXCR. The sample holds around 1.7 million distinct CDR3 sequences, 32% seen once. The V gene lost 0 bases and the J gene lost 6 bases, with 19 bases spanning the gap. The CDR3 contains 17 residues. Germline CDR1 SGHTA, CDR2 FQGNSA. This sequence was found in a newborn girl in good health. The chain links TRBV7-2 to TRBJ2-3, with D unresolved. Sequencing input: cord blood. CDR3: CASSLASVAGYRDTQYF. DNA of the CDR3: TGTGCCAGCAGCTTAGCGAGTGTGGCCGGCTATCGGGATACGCAGTATTTT.